This T cell receptor (beta chain) was captured in a study of CD8+ T cells in alopecia areata. Sequencing used cDNA as its template, made by extracting RNA and reverse transcribing it. Measured with immunoSEQ multiplex PCR; TCRdb has only the in-frame clones, and not every one. This table has roughly 130,000 clones, over 50% appearing once. Broader study findings: Scalp specimens additionally yield sequences from normal skin's resident alphabeta T cells.

As concerns this clone: No antigen is known for it.

The sequence derives from a human donor with alopecia areata. The sequences come from CD4+ T cells sorted from blood, collected at week 0.

The CDR3, as DNA: TGTGCCAGCAGCCTCCCCCCGGCCACCCCTACCTACGAGCAGTACTTC. It translates to CASSLPPATPTYEQYF. The chain couples TRBV7-2 to TRBJ2-7; unclear D gene. Germline V CDR1 and CDR2: SGHTA, FQGNSA. The CDR3 length is 16 residues. Trimming removed 5 bases at V and 2 bases at J, with 19 bases between.